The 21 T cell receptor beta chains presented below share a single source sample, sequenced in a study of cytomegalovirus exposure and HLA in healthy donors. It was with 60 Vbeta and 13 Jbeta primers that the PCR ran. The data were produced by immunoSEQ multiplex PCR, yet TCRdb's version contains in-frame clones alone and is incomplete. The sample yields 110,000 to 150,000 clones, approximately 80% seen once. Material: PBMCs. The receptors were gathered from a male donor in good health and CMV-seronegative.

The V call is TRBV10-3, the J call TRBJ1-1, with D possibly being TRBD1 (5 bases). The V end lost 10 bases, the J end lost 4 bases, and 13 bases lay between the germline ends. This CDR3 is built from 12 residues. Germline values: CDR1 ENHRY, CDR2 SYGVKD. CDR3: CATGGSGTEAFF. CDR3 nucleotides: TGTGCCACGGGGGGTTCTGGCACTGAAGCTTTCTTT.

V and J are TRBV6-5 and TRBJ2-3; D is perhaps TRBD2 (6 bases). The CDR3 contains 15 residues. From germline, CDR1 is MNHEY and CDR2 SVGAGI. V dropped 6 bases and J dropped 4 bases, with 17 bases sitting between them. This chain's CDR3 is CASRPGGVGADTQYF. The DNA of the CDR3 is TGTGCCAGCAGGCCCGGAGGGGTAGGGGCAGATACGCAGTATTTT.

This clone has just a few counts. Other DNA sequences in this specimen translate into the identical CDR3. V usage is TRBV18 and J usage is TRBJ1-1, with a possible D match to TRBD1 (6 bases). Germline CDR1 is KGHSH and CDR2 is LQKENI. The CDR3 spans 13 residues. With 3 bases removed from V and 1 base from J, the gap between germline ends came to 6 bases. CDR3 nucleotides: TGTGCCAGCTCACCGGGACAGAACACTGAAGCTTTCTTT. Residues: CASSPGQNTEAFF.

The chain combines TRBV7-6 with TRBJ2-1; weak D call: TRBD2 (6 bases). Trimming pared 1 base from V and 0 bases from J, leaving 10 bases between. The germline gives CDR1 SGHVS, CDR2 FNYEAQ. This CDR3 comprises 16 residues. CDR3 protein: CASSLGEVSSYNEQFF. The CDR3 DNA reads TGTGCCAGCAGCTTAGGGGAGGTCAGCTCCTACAATGAGCAGTTCTTC. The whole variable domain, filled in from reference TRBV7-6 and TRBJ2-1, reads GAGVSQSPRYKVTKRGQDVALRCDPISGHVSLYWYRQALGQGPEFLTYFNYEAQQDKSGLPNDRFSAERPEGSISTLTIQRTEQRDSAMYRCASSLGEVSSYNEQFFGPGTRLTVL.

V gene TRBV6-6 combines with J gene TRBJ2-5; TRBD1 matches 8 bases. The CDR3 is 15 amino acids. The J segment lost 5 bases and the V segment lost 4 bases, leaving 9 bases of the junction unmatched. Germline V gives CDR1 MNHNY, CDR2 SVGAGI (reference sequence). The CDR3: CASSSPDRGWETQYF. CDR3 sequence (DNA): TGTGCCAGCAGTTCCCCCGACAGGGGATGGGAGACCCAGTACTTC.

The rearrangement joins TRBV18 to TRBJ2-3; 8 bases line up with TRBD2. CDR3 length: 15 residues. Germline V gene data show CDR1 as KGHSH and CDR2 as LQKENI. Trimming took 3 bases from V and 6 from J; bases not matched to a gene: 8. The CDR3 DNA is TGTGCCAGCTCACCCGCAGCGGGAGTTATTGATACGCAGTATTTT. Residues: CASSPAAGVIDTQYF.

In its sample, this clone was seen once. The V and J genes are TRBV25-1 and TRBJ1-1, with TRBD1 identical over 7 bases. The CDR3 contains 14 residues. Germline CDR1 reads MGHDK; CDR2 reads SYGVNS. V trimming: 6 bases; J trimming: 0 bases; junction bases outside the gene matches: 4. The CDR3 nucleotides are TGTGCCAGCAGGGAGACAGGGATGAACACTGAAGCTTTCTTT. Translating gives CASRETGMNTEAFF.

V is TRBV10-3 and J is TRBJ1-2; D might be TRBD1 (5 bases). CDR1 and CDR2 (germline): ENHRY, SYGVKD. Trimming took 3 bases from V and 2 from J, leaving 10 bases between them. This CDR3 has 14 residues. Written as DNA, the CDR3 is TGTGCCATCAGTGACCTGGGGCGAAACTATGGCTACACCTTC. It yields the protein CAISDLGRNYGYTF.

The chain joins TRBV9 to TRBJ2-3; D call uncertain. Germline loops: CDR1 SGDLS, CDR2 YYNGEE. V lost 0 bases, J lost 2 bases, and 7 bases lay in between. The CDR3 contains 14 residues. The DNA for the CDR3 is TGTGCCAGCAGCGTAGGTCTAGTCACAGATACGCAGTATTTT. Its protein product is CASSVGLVTDTQYF.

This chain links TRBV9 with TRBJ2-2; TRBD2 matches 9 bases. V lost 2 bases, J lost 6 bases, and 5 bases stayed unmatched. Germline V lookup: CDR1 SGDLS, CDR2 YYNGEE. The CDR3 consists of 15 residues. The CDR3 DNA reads TGTGCCAGCAGCGTGATAGCGGGAGAGCCCGGGGAGCTGTTTTTT. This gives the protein CASSVIAGEPGELFF.

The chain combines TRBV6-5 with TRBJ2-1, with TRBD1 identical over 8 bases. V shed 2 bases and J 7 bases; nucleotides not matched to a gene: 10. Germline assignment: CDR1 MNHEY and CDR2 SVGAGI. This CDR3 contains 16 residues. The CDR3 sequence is CASSYPDRGRGNEQFF. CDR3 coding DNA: TGTGCCAGCAGTTACCCCGACAGGGGAAGGGGGAATGAGCAGTTCTTC.

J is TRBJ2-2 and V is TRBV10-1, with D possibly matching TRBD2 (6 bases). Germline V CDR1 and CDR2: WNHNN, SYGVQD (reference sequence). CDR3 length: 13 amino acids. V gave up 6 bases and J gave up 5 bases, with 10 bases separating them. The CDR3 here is CASSRDLTGELFF. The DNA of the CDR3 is TGCGCCAGCAGCCGGGACTTGACCGGGGAGCTGTTTTTT.

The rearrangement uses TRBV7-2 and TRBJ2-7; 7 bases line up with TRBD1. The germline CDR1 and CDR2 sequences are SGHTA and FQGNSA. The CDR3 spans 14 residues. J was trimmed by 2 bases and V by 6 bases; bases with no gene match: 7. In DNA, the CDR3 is TGTGCCAGCAGTAACAGGGGTCCCGCCTACGAGCAGTACTTC. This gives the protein CASSNRGPAYEQYF.

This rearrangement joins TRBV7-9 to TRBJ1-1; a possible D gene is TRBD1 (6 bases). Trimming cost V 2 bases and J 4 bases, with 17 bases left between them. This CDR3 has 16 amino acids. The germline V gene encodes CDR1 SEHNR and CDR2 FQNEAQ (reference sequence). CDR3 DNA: TGTGCCAGCAGCTTAAGTTTAGTAAAAGGGGGCACTGAAGCTTTCTTT. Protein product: CASSLSLVKGGTEAFF.

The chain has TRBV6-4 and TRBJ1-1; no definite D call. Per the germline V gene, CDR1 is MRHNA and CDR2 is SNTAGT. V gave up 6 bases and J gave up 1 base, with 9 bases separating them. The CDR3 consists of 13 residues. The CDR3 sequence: CASSTRSNTEAFF. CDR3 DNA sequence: TGTGCCAGCAGCACCAGGTCGAACACTGAAGCTTTCTTT.

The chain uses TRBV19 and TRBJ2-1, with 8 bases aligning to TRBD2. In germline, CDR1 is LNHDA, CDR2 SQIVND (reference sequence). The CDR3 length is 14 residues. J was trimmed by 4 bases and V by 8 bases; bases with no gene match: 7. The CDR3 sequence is CASGLPGGYNEQFF. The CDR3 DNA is TGTGCCAGTGGACTGCCGGGGGGGTACAATGAGCAGTTCTTC.

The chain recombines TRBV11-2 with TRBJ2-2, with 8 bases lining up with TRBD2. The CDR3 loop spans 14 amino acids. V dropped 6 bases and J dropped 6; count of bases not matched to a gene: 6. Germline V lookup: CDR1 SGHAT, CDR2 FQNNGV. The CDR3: CASRKAGEAGELFF. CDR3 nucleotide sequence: TGTGCCAGCAGGAAAGCGGGAGAGGCCGGGGAGCTGTTTTTT.

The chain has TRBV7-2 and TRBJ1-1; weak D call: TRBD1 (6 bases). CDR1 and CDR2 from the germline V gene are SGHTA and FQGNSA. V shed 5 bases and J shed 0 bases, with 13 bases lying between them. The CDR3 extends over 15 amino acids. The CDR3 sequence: CASSPRGGMNTEAFF. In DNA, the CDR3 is TGTGCCAGCAGCCCTAGGGGGGGGATGAACACTGAAGCTTTCTTT.

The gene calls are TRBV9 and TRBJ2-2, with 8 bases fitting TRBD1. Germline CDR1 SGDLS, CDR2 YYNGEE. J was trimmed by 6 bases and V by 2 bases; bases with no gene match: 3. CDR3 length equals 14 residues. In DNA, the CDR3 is TGTGCCAGCAGCGTTCAGGGGGCTTCCGGGGAGCTGTTTTTT. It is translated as CASSVQGASGELFF.

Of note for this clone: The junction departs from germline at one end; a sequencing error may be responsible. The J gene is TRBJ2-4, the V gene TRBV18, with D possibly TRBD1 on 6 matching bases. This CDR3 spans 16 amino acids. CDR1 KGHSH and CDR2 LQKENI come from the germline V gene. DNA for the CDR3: TGTGCCAGCTCGCCGCAAGCAGGGGAAGCCAAAAACAGTCAGTACTTC. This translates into CASSPQAGEAKNSQYF. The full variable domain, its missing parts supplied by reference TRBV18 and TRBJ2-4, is NAGVMQNPRHLVRRRGQEARLRCSPMKGHSHVYWYRQLPEEGLKFMVYLQKENIIDESGMPKERFSAEFPKEGPSILRIQQVVRGDSAAYFCASSPQAGEAKNSQYFGAGTRLSVL.

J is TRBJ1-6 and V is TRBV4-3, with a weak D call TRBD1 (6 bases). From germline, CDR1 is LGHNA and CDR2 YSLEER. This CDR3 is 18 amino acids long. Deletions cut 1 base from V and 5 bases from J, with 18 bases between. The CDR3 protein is CASSQAPGQGNDNSPLHF. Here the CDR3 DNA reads TGCGCCAGCAGCCAAGCTCCGGGACAAGGTAATGATAATTCACCCCTCCACTTT.